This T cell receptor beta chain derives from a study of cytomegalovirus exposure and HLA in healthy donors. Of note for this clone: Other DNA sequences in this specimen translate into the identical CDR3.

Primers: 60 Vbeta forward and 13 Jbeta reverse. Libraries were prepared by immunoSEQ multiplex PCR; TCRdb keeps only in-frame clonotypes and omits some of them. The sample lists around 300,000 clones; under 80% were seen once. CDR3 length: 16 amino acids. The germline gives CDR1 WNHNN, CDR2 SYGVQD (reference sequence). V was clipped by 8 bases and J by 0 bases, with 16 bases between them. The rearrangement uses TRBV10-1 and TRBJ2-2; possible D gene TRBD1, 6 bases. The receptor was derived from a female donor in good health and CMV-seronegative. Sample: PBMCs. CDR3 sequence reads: CASGPKSGANTGELFF. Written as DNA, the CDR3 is TGCGCCAGCGGTCCAAAGTCAGGGGCGAACACCGGGGAGCTGTTTTTT.